The source of this T cell receptor beta chain is a study of T cells after yellow fever vaccination. As concerns this clonotype: Its antigen is not known.

Each CDR3 protein gets one entry after TCRdb re-called the 5' RACE reads with MiXCR. The sample records about 300,000 distinct CDR3 sequences, 6.8% being singletons. Study observations and caveats: Clones that expanded after primary vaccination mostly reappeared after the booster (just under 98% CD4, approximately 85% CD8). Of the clonotypes, a small share occurred in both CD4 and CD8 compartments.

The CDR3 has 13 amino acids. Losses at the gene ends were 8 bases for V and 6 bases for J; bases not matched to a gene: 7. CDR1 is WNHNN and CDR2 is SYGVQD in the germline V gene (reference sequence). The sequences come from PBMCs, collected roughly 47 days after the first yellow fever vaccination. V gene TRBV10-1 combines with J gene TRBJ2-1; 7 positions agree with TRBD1. This sequence originates from a man between 18 and 29 years old who received the YFV17D yellow fever vaccine. The CDR3 nucleotides are TGCGCCAGCGGCGACAGGGCGGGCAATGAGCAGTTCTTC. Translating gives CASGDRAGNEQFF.